This TCR beta chain appears in the sequencing data of a study of shared clonotypes between healthy human individuals. J gave up 10 bases and V 4 bases, and 6 bases lay outside the gene matches. Looked up from germline, CDR1 is SGHRS and CDR2 is YFSETQ. The length of the CDR3 is 13 residues. In the authors' workflow: Filtering of immunoSEQ junctional sequences could not match full-length read filtering. Repertoires were generated with immunoSEQ multiplex PCR, while TCRdb's copy carries only in-frame clones and drops some. V, J and clone size are those of that table, while D and trimming were read from the DNA. The sample holds roughly 1,500,000 clones; approximately 98.5% are singletons and the top ten take over 0.3%.

The sequenced sample consisted of naive CD4+ T cells sorted from blood. Regarding subset: CD45RA+ positively selected. The rearrangement links TRBV5-1 to TRBJ2-3, with TRBD2 matching 10 bases. The clonotype was recovered from a man under 40 in good health. This CDR3 is CASSPDLAGAQYF. The CDR3, as DNA: TGCGCCAGCAGCCCCGATCTAGCGGGAGCGCAGTATTTT.